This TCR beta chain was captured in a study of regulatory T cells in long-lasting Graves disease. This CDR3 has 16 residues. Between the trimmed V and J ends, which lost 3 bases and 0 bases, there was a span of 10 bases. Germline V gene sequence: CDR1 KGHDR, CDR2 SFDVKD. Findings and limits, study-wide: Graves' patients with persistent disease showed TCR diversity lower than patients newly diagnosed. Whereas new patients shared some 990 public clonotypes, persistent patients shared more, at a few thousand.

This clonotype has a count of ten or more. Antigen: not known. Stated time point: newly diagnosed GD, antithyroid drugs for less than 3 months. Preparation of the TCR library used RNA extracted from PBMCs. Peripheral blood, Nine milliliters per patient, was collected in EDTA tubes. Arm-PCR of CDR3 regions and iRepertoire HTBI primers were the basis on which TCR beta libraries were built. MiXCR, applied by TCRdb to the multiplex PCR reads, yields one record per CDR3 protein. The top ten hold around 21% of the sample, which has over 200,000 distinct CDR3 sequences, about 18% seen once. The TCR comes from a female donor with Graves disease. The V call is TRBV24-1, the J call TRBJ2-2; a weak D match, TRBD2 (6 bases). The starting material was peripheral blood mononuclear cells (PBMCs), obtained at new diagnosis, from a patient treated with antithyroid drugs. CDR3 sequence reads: CATSDRDSANTGELFF. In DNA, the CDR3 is TGTGCCACCAGTGATCGGGACTCCGCGAACACCGGGGAGCTGTTTTTT.